This T cell receptor beta chain was sequenced in a study of blood T cell repertoires in COVID-19. As for the study in general: Sources were T cells, B-cell-depleted T cells, or PBMCs; the material itself was cDNA or gDNA.

Generated by immunoSEQ multiplex PCR, the TCRdb table keeps only in-frame clones and is missing some. Of about 150,000 clones listed, roughly 82% are singletons. The CDR3 is 13 residues long. Trimming cost V 7 bases and J 3 bases, with 12 bases left between them. CDR1 and CDR2 from the germline V gene are SQVTM and ANQGSEA. The chain joins TRBV29-1 to TRBJ1-4; the D gene is possibly TRBD1 (5 bases). The sequence derives from a woman aged 45-59 years with acute or convalescent COVID-19. Sequencing was done on a sample of peripheral blood. CDR3 protein: CSGGEGANEKLFF. The CDR3 DNA reads TGCAGCGGCGGAGAAGGGGCTAATGAAAAACTGTTTTTT.